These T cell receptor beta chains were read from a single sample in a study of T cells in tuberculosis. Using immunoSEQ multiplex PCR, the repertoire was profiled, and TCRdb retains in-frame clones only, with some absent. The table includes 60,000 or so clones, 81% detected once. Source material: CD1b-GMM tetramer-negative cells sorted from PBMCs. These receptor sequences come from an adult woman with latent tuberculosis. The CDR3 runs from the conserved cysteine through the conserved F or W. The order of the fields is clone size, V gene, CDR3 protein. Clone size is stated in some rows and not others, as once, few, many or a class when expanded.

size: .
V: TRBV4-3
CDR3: CASSQPDRPHNGYTF

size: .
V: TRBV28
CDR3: CASSPGYGGPSNQPQHF

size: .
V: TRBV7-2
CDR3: CASSSTGTEKLFF

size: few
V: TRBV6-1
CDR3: CASSPPVTGNTIYF

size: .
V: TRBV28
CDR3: CASSFPEGRTTKNIQYF

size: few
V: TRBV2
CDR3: CASSVQNTEAFF

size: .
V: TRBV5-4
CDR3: CASSPSRDRGTYEQYF

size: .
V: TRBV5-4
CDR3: CASSARQGAYEQYF

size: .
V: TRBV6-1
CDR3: CASREQGNKIEAFF

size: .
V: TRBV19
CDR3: CASRRQGRNTEAFF

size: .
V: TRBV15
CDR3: CATSGGTGDEQYF

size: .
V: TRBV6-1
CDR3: CASSVTRQTYEQYF

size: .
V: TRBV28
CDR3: CASSLRSSGGVSYEQYF

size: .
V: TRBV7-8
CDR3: CASSPSRTGVSKGYTF

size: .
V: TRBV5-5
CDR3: CASSFRRVNSEAFF

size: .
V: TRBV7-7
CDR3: CASSLGTSGRPQETQYF